This TCR beta chain was recovered during a study of T cells in localized non-small cell lung cancer. Notes on the study in general: Of the top 100 tumor clones, median about 56 were in adjacent lung, 25 to 30 among its top 100. Tumor trailed uninvolved adjacent lung in T cell clonality, which peaked there.

With respect to this clone: Its antigen remains unknown.

TCRdb keeps only in-frame clones here, not all; method: immunoSEQ multiplex PCR. The sample contains 5,500 to 6,500 clones, around 41% of which appear only once. Germline CDR1 SGHNT, CDR2 YENEEA. This CDR3 is 14 amino acids long. The V segment lost 5 bases and the J segment 5 bases; nucleotides outside the gene matches: 7. The rearrangement uses TRBV11-3 and TRBJ1-1; 8 bases map to TRBD1. This clonotype originated in a woman aged 40-69 years with stage II squamous cell lung carcinoma. Sequencing was performed on lung tumor tissue, taken before any cancer treatment. CDR3 DNA: TGTGCCAGCAGCCTCGACGGACAGGGAACTGAAGCTTTCTTT. Translation: CASSLDGQGTEAFF.